The present T cell receptor (beta chain) was sequenced within a study of shared clonotypes between healthy human individuals. Overall study: Researchers assigned three CD4 naive, three CD4 memory, two CD8 naive and one CD8 memory plate to each donor.

The naive CD8 fraction comprised CD45RO-negative cells positively selected for CCR7 and excluded terminally differentiated effector memory CD45RA+ cells. Data came from immunoSEQ multiplex PCR; TCRdb stores just in-frame clones and leaves some out. The table has about 2.1 million clones, about 92% seen once. CDR1 LGHNA and CDR2 YSLEER come from the germline V gene. V was clipped by 3 bases and J by 0 bases, with 19 bases between them. CDR3 length: 18 residues. The material sequenced was naive CD8+ T cells from PBMCs. This TCR was sampled from a man aged 18 to 30 in good health. Some clones in this sample may be carry-over from other donors' samples. The genes are TRBV4-3 and TRBJ2-3, with D possibly matching TRBD2 (5 bases). CDR3 bases: TGCGCCAGCAGCCAGGATTGGACTCCTCCCCTAAGCACAGATACGCAGTATTTT. The encoded protein is CASSQDWTPPLSTDTQYF.